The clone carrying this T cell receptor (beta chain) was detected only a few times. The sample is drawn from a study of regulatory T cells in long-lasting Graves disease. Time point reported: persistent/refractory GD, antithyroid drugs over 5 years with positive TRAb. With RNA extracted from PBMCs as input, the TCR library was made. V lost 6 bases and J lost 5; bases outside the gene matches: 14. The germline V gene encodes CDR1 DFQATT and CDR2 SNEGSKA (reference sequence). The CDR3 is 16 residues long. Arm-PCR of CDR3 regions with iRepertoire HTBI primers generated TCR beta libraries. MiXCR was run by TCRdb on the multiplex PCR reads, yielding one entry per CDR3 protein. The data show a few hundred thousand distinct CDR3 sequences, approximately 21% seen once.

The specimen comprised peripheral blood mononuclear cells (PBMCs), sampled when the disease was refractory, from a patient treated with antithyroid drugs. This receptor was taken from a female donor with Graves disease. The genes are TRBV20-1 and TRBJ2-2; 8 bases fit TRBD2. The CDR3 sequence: CSAPSVGGGGTGELFF. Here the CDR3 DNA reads TGCAGTGCCCCAAGCGTGGGGGGCGGGGGGACCGGGGAGCTGTTTTTT.